This T cell receptor (beta chain) was recovered during a study of OX40 agonist ivuxolimab in advanced cancers. For the study at large: Patients' therapy was ivuxolimab, an antibody that acts as an agonist of OX40 (CD134). With a range of roughly 20 to 79, age averaged approximately 64 years, and about 82% were male. Study observations and caveats: CD4+ and CD8+ blood T cells expanded clonally by week 6 at 0.1 to 3.0 mg/kg.

V was cut by 3 bases and J by 8 bases, with 11 bases left in between. Germline CDR1 is SGHDN and CDR2 is FVKESK. CDR3 length: 13 amino acids. Clones were sequenced by immunoSEQ multiplex PCR, and TCRdb holds only the in-frame ones, with some missing. The sample lists around 62,000 clones; 70% to 85% were seen once. As for this clone: Its cognate antigen is unknown.

The chain recombines TRBV14 with TRBJ2-1, with a tentative D call TRBD1 (5 bases). The starting material was CD4+ or CD8+ T cells sorted from blood, obtained in a trial of the OX40 agonist ivuxolimab. This TCR was recovered from an adult with an advanced solid tumor such as melanoma, head and neck, liver or kidney cancer. The chain's CDR3 is CASSHADTHEQFF. DNA of the CDR3: TGTGCCAGCAGCCACGCGGACACCCATGAGCAGTTCTTC.